The T cell receptor (beta chain) under discussion was sequenced for a study of shared clonotypes between healthy human individuals. Regarding this clone: The antigen remains undetermined.

Assay used: immunoSEQ multiplex PCR; TCRdb lists only in-frame clones, some missing. In the table there are about 1.5 million clones, 98% of which are singletons. The length of the CDR3 is 14 residues. The V gene's germline CDR1 is KGHSH and CDR2 LQKENI. Deletions cut 4 bases from V and 0 bases from J, with 7 bases between. General study points: Few donors restricted represented genetic and exposure-history diversity. A generally larger estimated richness was seen in naive subsets than in memory subsets.

The clonotype comes from a man younger than 40 in good health. The sample was naive CD4+ T cells sorted from blood. Indicated subset: CD45RA+ positively selected. J is TRBJ1-5 and V is TRBV18; D not certain. Here the CDR3 reads CASSLQHSNQPQHF. The CDR3 DNA is TGTGCCAGCTCACTTCAGCATAGCAATCAGCCCCAGCATTTT.